These 17 T cell receptor beta chains share one sample of origin, sequenced in a study of T cells in Graves' hyperthyroidism and ophthalmopathy. It was RNA transcripts that yielded the amplified TCR beta CDR3 regions. First-round RT-PCR with HTBI primers amplified the TCR CDR3 region. TCRdb redid the calling of the multiplex PCR reads with MiXCR, one entry per CDR3 protein. The sample includes about 320,000 distinct CDR3 sequences, 16% seen only once; the top ten take 33%. Sequencing was performed on blood. These receptor sequences come from a man aged 25 to 45 with Graves' hyperthyroidism.

This clonotype showed up many times. The chain combines TRBV28 with TRBJ2-1, with no clear D. The CDR3 loop spans 13 amino acids. Germline V CDR1 and CDR2: MDHEN, SYDVKM. V lost 4 bases and J 2 bases, leaving 6 bases between the germline ends. The CDR3 sequence is CASSSSAYNEQFF. CDR3 coding DNA: TGTGCCAGCAGTTCCTCCGCCTACAATGAGCAGTTCTTC.

This clonotype was recorded a few times. This sequence joins TRBV18 and TRBJ2-6; the D is unclear. Between the trimmed V and J ends, which lost 6 bases and 2 bases, there was a span of 11 bases. The CDR3 has 15 residues. Germline-derived CDR1 and CDR2 are KGHSH and LQKENI. CDR3 sequence: CASSPRGTGANVLTF. The CDR3 DNA is TGTGCCAGCTCGCCCCGTGGGACTGGGGCCAACGTCCTGACTTTC. The whole variable domain, remainder taken from reference TRBV18 and TRBJ2-6, is NAGVMQNPRHLVRRRGQEARLRCSPMKGHSHVYWYRQLPEEGLKFMVYLQKENIIDESGMPKERFSAEFPKEGPSILRIQQVVRGDSAAYFCASSPRGTGANVLTFGAGSRLTVL.

The chain uses TRBV27 and TRBJ2-7; 9 positions match TRBD2. The CDR3 covers 12 residues. Germline CDR1 MNHEY, CDR2 SMNVEV (reference sequence). V lost 8 bases, J lost 9 bases, and 8 bases stayed unmatched. CDR3 in amino acids: CASAAGGLGQYF. The DNA of the CDR3 is TGTGCCAGCGCAGCGGGGGGACTCGGGCAGTACTTC.

This clonotype appeared many times. J is TRBJ2-3 and V is TRBV2, with 7 bases identical to TRBD2. The CDR3 has 13 residues. V was clipped by 10 bases and J by 6 bases; unmatched bases: 10. CDR1 and CDR2 (germline): SNHLY, FYNNEI. CDR3 sequence (DNA): TGTGCCACCCCGACTAGCCCGCCCGATACGCAGTATTTT. Translating gives CATPTSPPDTQYF.

The sample holds many counts of this clonotype. V and J are TRBV29-1 and TRBJ1-1; TRBD1 might be the D (5 bases). This CDR3 comprises 16 residues. Trimming took off 0 bases at V and 0 bases at J, with 14 bases between the two ends. Germline V lookup: CDR1 SQVTM, CDR2 ANQGSEA. The CDR3 protein is CSVEDLRAGVNTEAFF. CDR3 nucleotide sequence: TGCAGCGTTGAAGATCTACGGGCGGGGGTGAACACTGAAGCTTTCTTT. Full variable domain (outside the CDR3, taken from reference TRBV29-1 and TRBJ1-1): SAVISQKPSRDICQRGTSLTIQCQVDSQVTMMFWYRQQPGQSLTLIATANQGSEATYESGFVIDKFPISRPNLTFSTLTVSNMSPEDSSIYLCSVEDLRAGVNTEAFFGQGTRLTVV.

This clonotype was seen at least ten times. The J gene is TRBJ2-7, the V gene TRBV20-1; 10 bases line up with TRBD2. Germline-derived CDR1 and CDR2 are DFQATT and SNEGSKA (reference sequence). The CDR3 runs to 17 residues. The V and J ends lost 1 base and 3 bases, in that order; junction bases with no gene match: 12. The CDR3 DNA reads TGCAGTGCTAGAGTTTCCCAAGAGGCTAGCGGGAGCTACGAGCAGTACTTC. It specifies CSARVSQEASGSYEQYF.

The table lists this clonotype with many counts. The V gene is TRBV12-5, the J gene TRBJ1-1; 10 bases line up with TRBD1. The V and J ends lost 2 bases and 5 bases, in that order; junction bases with no gene match: 8. Germline assignment: CDR1 LGHNT and CDR2 FRNRAP. This CDR3 is built from 16 residues. The CDR3 region is CASGLSPTGGGTEAFF. For the CDR3, the DNA is TGTGCTAGTGGTTTGTCCCCGACAGGGGGCGGTACTGAAGCTTTCTTT.

The J gene is TRBJ2-1, the V gene TRBV20-1; unclear D gene. With 3 bases removed from V and 2 bases from J, the gap between germline ends came to 14 bases. Germline lookup yields CDR1 DFQATT and CDR2 SNEGSKA (reference sequence). The CDR3 is made up of 15 amino acids. The CDR3 nucleotides are TGCAGTGCTAGCTCCAACCAAGGACCCTACAATGAGCAGTTCTTC. Residues: CSASSNQGPYNEQFF.

This clonotype was detected ten times or more. The chain carries TRBV11-1 and TRBJ1-1, with D possibly TRBD1 on 6 matching bases. The CDR3 is 15 amino acids. Trimming shortened V by 0 bases and J by 9 bases, and 17 bases separated the two germline ends. From germline, CDR1 is SGHAT and CDR2 FQDESV (reference sequence). This chain's CDR3 is CASSLADRLHHQAFF. In DNA form, the CDR3 reads TGTGCCAGCAGCTTAGCAGACAGGCTCCACCACCAAGCTTTCTTT.

The chain uses TRBV20-1 and TRBJ1-1; 9 positions agree with TRBD1. The junction had 8 bases not matched to a gene; V was cut back by 5 bases and J by 7 bases. The length of the CDR3 is 13 residues. Germline assignment: CDR1 DFQATT and CDR2 SNEGSKA (reference sequence). The CDR3 spells CSAPRTGAGEAFF. For the CDR3, the DNA is TGCAGTGCTCCCCGGACAGGGGCGGGTGAAGCTTTCTTT.

The rearrangement links TRBV4-1 to TRBJ2-5; the D is unclear. There are 13 residues in the CDR3. V was shortened by 2 bases and J by 5 bases, with 9 bases between the two germline ends. Germline V CDR1 and CDR2: MGHRA, YSYEKL. The CDR3 DNA reads as TGCGCCAGCAGCCAAAGCTTCGTGGAGACCCAGTACTTC. Translation: CASSQSFVETQYF.

To note about this clonotype: Possible read error: a much larger clone is one base away. The final CDR3 position lacks the conserved phenylalanine or tryptophan, pointing to a likely read error. The rearrangement links TRBV30 to TRBJ1-5; 7 nucleotides agree with TRBD1. The V gene's germline CDR1 is GTSNPN and CDR2 SVGIG (reference sequence). CDR3 size: 15 residues. Trimming removed 0 bases from V and 4 bases from J; junction bases left unmatched: 6. CDR3 sequence: CAWSVQWDRNQPQHL. CDR3 sequence (DNA): TGTGCCTGGAGTGTACAGTGGGACAGAAATCAGCCCCAGCATCTT.

The chain uses TRBV10-3 and TRBJ2-2; D call uncertain. The length of the CDR3 is 13 residues. Between the trimmed V and J ends, which lost 8 bases and 4 bases, there was a span of 11 bases. Germline loops: CDR1 ENHRY, CDR2 SYGVKD. CDR3 protein: CAIQALSTGELFF. In DNA, the CDR3 is TGTGCCATCCAGGCTTTGAGCACCGGGGAGCTGTTTTTT.

CDR3: CATSDWTGYGYTF. CDR3 DNA: TGTGCCACCAGTGATTGGACAGGGTATGGCTACACCTTC. This chain joins TRBV24-1 and TRBJ1-2; 8 positions agree with TRBD1. CDR1 and CDR2 from the germline V gene are KGHDR and SFDVKD. CDR3 length: 13 residues. V trimming: 2 bases; J trimming: 5 bases; junction bases outside the gene matches: 0.

This clonotype was recorded a few times. The chain links TRBV10-1 to TRBJ2-3; D gene unclear. The V gene's germline CDR1 is WNHNN and CDR2 SYGVQD (reference sequence). The CDR3 sequence is 12 residues long. Trimming removed 6 bases from V and 4 bases from J, with 8 bases in between. CDR3 sequence: CASSRMADTQYF. CDR3 coding DNA: TGCGCCAGCAGCCGAATGGCAGATACGCAGTATTTT.

There are many counts of this clonotype. J is TRBJ1-1 and V is TRBV6-1; TRBD1 is a possible D gene (6 bases). Germline V CDR1 and CDR2: MNHNS, SASEGT. This CDR3 is 14 amino acids long. Deletions cut 8 bases from V and 1 base from J, with 14 bases between. CDR3 amino acids: CASVTGTTNTEAFF. As DNA, the CDR3 is TGTGCCAGCGTCACCGGGACAACGAACACTGAAGCTTTCTTT.

This clonotype has a count of ten or more. The rearrangement uses TRBV12-3 or TRBV12-4 and TRBJ1-5; the D gene is possibly TRBD1 (5 bases). The CDR3 has 14 residues. The V and J ends lost 2 bases and 5 bases respectively, with 10 bases between them. For the CDR3, the DNA is TGTGCCAGCAGTTTACAGGGAAAGGATCAGCCCCAGCATTTT. It encodes CASSLQGKDQPQHF.